A selection of T cell receptor beta chains follows, all from one sample in a study of regulatory T cells in long-lasting Graves disease. TCRdb re-called the multiplex PCR reads through MiXCR, storing one row per CDR3 protein. Altogether about 460,000 distinct CDR3 sequences are present, 20% to 25% being singletons, with the ten largest covering approximately 14%. Source: peripheral blood mononuclear cells (PBMCs), taken when the disease was refractory, from a patient treated with antithyroid drugs. These receptors came from a female donor with Graves disease. CDR3s leave out the opening cysteine and the closing phenylalanine or tryptophan.

V: TRBV10-3
J: TRBJ2-2
CDR3: AISGRGQSKHANTGELF

V: TRBV10-3
J: TRBJ2-6
CDR3: ATAGQTLSGANVLT

V: TRBV5-1
J: TRBJ2-1
CDR3: ASSQAPELTSAGNNEQF

V: TRBV9
J: TRBJ2-5
CDR3: ASSMGVLAGQETQY

V: TRBV5-1
J: TRBJ2-2
CDR3: ASSSPKTGGTGELF

V: TRBV6-2/TRBV6-3
J: TRBJ1-3
CDR3: ASSYGSPGNTIY

V: TRBV7-9
J: TRBJ1-1
CDR3: ASSLWDRGKAF

V: TRBV3-1
J: TRBJ2-5
CDR3: ASSLSLRGGEETQY

V: TRBV7-2
J: TRBJ2-7
CDR3: ASSAGQGAFEQY

V: TRBV20-1
J: TRBJ2-7
CDR3: SARVGTGMYEQY

V: TRBV7-2
J: TRBJ2-1
CDR3: ASSLEGLTYNEQF

V: TRBV9
J: TRBJ1-2
CDR3: ASSADREIGYT

V: TRBV28
J: TRBJ1-1
CDR3: ASGLTGISETNTEAF

V: TRBV7-2
J: TRBJ2-5
CDR3: ASSWGTQETQY

V: TRBV19
J: TRBJ1-2
CDR3: ASSAGTARYYGYT

V: TRBV7-2
J: TRBJ2-7
CDR3: ASSPAGYEQY

V: TRBV12-3/TRBV12-4
J: TRBJ2-2
CDR3: ASSLAPTTGELF

V: TRBV27
J: TRBJ2-7
CDR3: ASSSWTDSYEQY

V: TRBV27
J: TRBJ2-7
CDR3: ASRVQSGGQSIYEQY

V: TRBV2
J: TRBJ2-2
CDR3: ASRGQGVGTGELF

V: TRBV28
J: TRBJ1-2
CDR3: ASSPGTGTYGYT

V: TRBV7-2
J: TRBJ2-7
CDR3: ASQRGGTFSYEQY